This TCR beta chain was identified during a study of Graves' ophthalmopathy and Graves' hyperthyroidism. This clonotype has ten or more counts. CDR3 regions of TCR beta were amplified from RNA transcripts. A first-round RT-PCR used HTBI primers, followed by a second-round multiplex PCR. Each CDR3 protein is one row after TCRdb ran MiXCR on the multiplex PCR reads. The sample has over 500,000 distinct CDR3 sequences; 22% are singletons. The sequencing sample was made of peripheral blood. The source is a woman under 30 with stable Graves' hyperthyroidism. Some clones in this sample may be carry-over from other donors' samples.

The CDR3 nucleotides read TGTGCCAGCAAGGGAGGGTTGGTCACTGAAGCTTTCTTT. Amino acids: CASKGGLVTEAFF. The chain uses TRBV6-1 and TRBJ1-1; D gene ambiguous. CDR3 length: 13 residues. The V end was cut by 7 bases, the J end by 4 bases, with 13 bases between. Germline CDR1 reads MNHNS; CDR2 reads SASEGT.